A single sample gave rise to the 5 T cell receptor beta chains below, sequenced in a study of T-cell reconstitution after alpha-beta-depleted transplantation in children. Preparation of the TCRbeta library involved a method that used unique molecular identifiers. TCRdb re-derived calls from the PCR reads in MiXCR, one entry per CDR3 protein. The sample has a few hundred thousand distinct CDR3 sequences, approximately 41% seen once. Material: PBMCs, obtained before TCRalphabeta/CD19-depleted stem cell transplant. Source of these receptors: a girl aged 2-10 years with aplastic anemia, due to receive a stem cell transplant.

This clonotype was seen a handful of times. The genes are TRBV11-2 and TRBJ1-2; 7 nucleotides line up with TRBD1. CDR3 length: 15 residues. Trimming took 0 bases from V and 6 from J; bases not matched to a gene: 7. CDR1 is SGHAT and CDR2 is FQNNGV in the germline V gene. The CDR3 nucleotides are TGTGCCAGCAGCTTAGAGAGGGGGCGTATCGATGGCTACACCTTC. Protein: CASSLERGRIDGYTF.

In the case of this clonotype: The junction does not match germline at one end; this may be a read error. CDR3 protein: CATSKVSQGTGNIYEQYF. For the CDR3, the DNA is TGTGCCACCAGCAAAGTAAGCCAGGGGACAGGGAACATTTACGAGCAGTACTTC. The V call is TRBV3-1, the J call TRBJ2-7; TRBD1 matches 9 bases. The CDR3 totals 18 residues. Germline-derived CDR1 and CDR2 are LGHDT and YNNKEL (reference sequence).

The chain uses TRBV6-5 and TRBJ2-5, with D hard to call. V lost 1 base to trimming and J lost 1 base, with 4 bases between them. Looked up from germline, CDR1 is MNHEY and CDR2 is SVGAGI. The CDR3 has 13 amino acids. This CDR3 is CASSYFSQETQYF. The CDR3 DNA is TGTGCCAGCAGTTACTTCAGCCAAGAGACCCAGTACTTC.

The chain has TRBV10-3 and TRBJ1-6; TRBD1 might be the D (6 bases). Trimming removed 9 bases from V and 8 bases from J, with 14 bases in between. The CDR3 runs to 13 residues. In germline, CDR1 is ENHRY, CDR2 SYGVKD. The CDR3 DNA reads TGTGCCATGAGGGGGGCAGCGGATTCACCCCTCCACTTT. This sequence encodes CAMRGAADSPLHF.

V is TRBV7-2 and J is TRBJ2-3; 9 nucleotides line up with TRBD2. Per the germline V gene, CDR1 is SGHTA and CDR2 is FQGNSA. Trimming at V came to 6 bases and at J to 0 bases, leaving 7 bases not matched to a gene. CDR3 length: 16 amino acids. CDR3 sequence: CASRIPGLASTDTQYF. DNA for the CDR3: TGTGCCAGCAGAATACCGGGACTAGCTAGCACAGATACGCAGTATTTT.